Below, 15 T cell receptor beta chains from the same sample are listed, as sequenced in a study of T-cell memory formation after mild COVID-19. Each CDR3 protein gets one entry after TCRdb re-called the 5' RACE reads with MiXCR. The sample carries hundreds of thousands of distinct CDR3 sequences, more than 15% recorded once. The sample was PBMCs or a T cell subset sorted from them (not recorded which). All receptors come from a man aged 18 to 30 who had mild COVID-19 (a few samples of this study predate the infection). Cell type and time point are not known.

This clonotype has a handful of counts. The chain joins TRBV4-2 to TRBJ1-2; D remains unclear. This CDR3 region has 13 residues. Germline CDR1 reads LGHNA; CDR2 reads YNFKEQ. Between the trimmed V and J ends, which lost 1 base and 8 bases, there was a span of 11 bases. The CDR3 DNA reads TGTGCCAGCAGCCAAGTATTGAGGGTCGGCTACACCTTC. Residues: CASSQVLRVGYTF.

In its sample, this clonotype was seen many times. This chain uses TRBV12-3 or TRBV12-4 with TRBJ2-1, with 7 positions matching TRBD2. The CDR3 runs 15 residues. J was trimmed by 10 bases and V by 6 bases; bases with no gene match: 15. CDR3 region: CASRPRLAGQVEQFF. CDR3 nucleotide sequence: TGTGCCAGCAGACCGAGACTAGCAGGGCAGGTAGAGCAGTTCTTC.

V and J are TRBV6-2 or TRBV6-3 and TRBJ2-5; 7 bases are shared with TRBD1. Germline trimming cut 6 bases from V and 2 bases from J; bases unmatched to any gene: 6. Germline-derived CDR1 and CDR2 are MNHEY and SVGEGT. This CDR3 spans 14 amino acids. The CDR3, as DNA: TGTGCCAGCAGACTGGGGACAGAGCAAGAGACCCAGTACTTC. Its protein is CASRLGTEQETQYF.

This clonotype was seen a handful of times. The CDR3 DNA sequence: TGTGCCAGCAGCTTACAGGGGGTTGGGCAGTACTTC. This gives the protein CASSLQGVGQYF. The chain recombines TRBV7-2 with TRBJ2-7, with 7 bases aligning to TRBD1. The CDR3 contains 12 residues. Germline CDR1 is SGHTA and CDR2 is FQGNSA. The V and J ends lost 2 bases and 9 bases, in that order; junction bases with no gene match: 4.

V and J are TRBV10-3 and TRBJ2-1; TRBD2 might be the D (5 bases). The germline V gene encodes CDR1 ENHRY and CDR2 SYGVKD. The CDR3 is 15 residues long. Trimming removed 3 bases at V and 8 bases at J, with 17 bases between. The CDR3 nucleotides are TGTGCCATCAGTGACGAAGGCCTCGGGGTAGATGAGCAGTTCTTC. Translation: CAISDEGLGVDEQFF.

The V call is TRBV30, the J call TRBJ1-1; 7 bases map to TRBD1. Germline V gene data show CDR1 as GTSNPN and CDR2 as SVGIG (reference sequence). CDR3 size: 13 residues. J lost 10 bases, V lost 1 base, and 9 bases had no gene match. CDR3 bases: TGTGCCTGGAGTGCATATGGACAGGTCGGAGCTTTCTTT. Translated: CAWSAYGQVGAFF.

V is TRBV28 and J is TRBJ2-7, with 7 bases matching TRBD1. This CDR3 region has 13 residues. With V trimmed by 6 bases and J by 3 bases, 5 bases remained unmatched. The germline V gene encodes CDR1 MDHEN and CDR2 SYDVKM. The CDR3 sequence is CASSVRQGYEQYV. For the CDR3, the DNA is TGTGCCAGCAGCGTTCGACAGGGCTACGAGCAGTACGTC.

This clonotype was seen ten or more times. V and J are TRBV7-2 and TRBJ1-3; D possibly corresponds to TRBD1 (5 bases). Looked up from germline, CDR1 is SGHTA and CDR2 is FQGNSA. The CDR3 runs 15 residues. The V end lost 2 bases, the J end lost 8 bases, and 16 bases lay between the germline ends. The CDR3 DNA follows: TGTGCCAGCAGCTTAACCGCCGCGGGGGGAGACACCATATATTTT. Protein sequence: CASSLTAAGGDTIYF.

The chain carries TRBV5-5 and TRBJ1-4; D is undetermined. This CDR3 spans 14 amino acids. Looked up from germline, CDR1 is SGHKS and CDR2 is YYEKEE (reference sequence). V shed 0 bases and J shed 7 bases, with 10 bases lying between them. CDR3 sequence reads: CASSLEAVPEKLFF. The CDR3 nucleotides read TGTGCCAGCAGCTTGGAGGCAGTACCTGAAAAACTGTTTTTT.

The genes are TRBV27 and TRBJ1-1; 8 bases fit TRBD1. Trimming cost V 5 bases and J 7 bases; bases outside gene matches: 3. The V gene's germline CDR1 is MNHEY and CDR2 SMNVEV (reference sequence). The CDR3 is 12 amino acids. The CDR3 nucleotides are TGTGCCAGCAGTGTCACAGGGGGTGAAGCTTTCTTT. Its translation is CASSVTGGEAFF.

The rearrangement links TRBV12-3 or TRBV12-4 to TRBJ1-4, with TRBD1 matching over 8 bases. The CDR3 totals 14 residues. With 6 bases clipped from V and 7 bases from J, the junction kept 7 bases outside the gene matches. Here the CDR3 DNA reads TGTGCCAGCAGCCCCGGACAGGGCCTTGAAAAACTGTTTTTT. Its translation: CASSPGQGLEKLFF.

The CDR3 sequence: CASSRRVLVRGYTF. The CDR3, as DNA: TGCGCCAGCAGCAGAAGGGTGTTAGTGAGGGGCTACACCTTC. V usage is TRBV4-1 and J usage is TRBJ1-2; D uncertain. Germline V lookup: CDR1 MGHRA, CDR2 YSYEKL. The CDR3 sequence is 14 residues long. V gave up 5 bases and J gave up 8 bases, with 18 bases separating them.

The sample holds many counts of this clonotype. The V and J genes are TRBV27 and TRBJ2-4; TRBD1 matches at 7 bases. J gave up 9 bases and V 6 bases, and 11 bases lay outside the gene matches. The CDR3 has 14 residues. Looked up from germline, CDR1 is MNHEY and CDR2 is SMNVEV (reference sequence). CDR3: CASRPHFSGGIQYF. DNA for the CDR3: TGTGCCAGCAGACCGCATTTCTCAGGGGGCATTCAGTACTTC.

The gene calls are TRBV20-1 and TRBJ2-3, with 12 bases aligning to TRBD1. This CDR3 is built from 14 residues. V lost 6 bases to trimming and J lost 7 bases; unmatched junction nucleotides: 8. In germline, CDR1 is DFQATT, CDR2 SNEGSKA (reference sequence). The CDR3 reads CSAPGTGGWNTQYF. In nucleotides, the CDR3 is TGCAGTGCCCCCGGGACAGGGGGCTGGAATACGCAGTATTTT.

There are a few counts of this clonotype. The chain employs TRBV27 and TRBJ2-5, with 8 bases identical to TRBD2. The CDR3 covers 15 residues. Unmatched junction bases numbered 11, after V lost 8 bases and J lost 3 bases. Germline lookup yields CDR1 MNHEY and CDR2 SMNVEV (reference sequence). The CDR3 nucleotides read TGTGCCAGCGCCCTGAAGCGGGGGCCAGAAGAGACCCAGTACTTC. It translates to CASALKRGPEETQYF.